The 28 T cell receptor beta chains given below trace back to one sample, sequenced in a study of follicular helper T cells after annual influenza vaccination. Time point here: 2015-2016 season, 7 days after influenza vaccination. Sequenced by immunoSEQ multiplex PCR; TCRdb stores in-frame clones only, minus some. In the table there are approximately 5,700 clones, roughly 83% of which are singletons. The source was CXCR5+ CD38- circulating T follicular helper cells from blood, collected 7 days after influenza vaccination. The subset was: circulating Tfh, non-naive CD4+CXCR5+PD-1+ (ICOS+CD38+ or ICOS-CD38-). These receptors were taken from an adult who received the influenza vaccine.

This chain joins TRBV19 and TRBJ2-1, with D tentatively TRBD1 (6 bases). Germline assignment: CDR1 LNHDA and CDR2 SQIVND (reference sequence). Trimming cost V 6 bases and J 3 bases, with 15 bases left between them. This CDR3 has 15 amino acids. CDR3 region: CASRSHRAGYNEQFF. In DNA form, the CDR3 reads TGTGCCAGTAGGAGCCACAGGGCCGGCTACAATGAGCAGTTCTTC.

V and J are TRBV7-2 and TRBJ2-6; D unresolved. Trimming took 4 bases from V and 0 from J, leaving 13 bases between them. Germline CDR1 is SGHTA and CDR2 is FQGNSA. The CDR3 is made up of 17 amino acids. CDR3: CASSSFLQSSGANVLTF. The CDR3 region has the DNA TGTGCCAGCAGCTCATTCCTACAGAGCTCTGGGGCCAACGTCCTGACTTTC.

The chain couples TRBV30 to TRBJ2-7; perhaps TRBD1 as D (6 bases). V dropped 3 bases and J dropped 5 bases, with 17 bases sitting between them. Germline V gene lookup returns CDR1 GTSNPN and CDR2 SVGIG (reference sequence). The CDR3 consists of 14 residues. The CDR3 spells CAWRRGTLIHEQYF. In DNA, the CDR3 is TGTGCCTGGAGGAGGGGGACCCTTATCCACGAGCAGTACTTC.

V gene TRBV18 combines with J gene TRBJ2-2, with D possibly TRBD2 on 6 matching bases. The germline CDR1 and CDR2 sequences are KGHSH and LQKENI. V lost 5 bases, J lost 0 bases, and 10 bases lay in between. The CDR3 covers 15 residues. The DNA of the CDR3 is TGTGCCAGCTCAAGGCTAGCGACGAACACCGGGGAGCTGTTTTTT. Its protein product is CASSRLATNTGELFF.

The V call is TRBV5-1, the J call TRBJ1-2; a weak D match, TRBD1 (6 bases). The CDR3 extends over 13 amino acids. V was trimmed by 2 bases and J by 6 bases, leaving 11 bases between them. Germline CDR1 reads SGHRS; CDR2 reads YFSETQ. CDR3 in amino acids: CASSLQGTDGYTF. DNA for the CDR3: TGCGCCAGCAGCTTACAGGGCACGGATGGCTACACCTTC.

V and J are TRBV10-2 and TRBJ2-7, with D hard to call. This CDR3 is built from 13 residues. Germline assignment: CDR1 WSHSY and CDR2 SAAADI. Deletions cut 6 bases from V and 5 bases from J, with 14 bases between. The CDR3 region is CASRGIAVNEQYF. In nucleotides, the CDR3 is TGCGCCAGCAGAGGTATCGCCGTCAACGAGCAGTACTTC.

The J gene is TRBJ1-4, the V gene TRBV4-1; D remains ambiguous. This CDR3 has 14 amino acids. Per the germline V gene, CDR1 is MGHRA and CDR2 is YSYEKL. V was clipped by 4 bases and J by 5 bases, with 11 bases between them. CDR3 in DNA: TGCGCCAGCAGCCTAACAACGTCGAATGAAAAACTGTTTTTT. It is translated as CASSLTTSNEKLFF.

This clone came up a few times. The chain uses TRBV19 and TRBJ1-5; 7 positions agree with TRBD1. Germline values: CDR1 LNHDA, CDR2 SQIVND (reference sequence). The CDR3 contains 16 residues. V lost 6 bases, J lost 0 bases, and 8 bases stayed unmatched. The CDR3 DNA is TGTGCCAGTAGAAACAGGGGCATGGATAGCAATCAGCCCCAGCATTTT. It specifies CASRNRGMDSNQPQHF.

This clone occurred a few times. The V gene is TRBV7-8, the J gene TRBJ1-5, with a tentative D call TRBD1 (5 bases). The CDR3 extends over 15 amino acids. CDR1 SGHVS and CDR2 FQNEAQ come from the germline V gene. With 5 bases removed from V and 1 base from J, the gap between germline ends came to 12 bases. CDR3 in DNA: TGTGCCAGCAGCGCCGCGGAGGGGAGCAATCAGCCCCAGCATTTT. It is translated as CASSAAEGSNQPQHF.

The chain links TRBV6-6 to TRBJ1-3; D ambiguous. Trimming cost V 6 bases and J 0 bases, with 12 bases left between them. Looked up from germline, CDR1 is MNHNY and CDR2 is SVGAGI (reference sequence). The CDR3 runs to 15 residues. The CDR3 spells CASRHTAHSGNTIYF. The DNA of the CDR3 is TGTGCCAGCAGACATACGGCCCACTCTGGAAACACCATATATTTT.

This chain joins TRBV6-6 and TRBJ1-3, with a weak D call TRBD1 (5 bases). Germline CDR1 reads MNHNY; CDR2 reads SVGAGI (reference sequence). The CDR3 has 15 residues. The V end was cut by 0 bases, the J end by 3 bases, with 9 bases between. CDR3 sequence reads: CASSYSSGYGNTIYF. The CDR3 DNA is TGTGCCAGCAGTTACTCCTCAGGGTATGGAAACACCATATATTTT.

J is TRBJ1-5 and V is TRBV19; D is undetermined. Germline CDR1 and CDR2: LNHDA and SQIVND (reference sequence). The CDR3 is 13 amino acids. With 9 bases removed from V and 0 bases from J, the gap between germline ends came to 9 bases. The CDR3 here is CASSVDSNQPQHF. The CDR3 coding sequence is TGTGCCAGCTCTGTGGATAGCAATCAGCCCCAGCATTTT.

The CDR3: CSARDYYEQYF. The CDR3 coding sequence is TGCAGTGCTAGAGATTACTACGAGCAGTACTTC. This sequence joins TRBV20-1 and TRBJ2-7; the D is unclear. Trimming removed 0 bases at V and 3 bases at J, with 3 bases between. The CDR3 runs to 11 residues. CDR1 and CDR2 from the germline V gene are DFQATT and SNEGSKA (reference sequence).

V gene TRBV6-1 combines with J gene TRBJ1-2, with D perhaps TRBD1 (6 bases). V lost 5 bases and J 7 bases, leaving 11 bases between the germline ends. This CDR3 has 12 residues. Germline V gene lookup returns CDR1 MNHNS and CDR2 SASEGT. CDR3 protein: CASSSGARGYTF. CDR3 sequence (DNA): TGTGCCAGCAGTTCGGGGGCGCGTGGCTACACCTTC.

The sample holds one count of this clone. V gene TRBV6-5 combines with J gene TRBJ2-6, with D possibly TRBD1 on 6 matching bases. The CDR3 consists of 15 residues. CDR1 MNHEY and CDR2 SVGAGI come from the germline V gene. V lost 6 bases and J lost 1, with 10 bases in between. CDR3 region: CASRRQGSGANVLTF. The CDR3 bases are TGTGCCAGCAGGCGCCAGGGGTCTGGGGCCAACGTCCTGACTTTC.

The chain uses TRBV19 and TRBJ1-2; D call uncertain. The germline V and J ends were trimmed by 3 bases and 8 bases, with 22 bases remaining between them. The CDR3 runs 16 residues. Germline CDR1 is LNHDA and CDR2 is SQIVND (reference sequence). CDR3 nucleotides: TGTGCCAGTAGTATGGGAGATAGTCGGAATCTTTGGGGCTACACCTTC. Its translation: CASSMGDSRNLWGYTF.

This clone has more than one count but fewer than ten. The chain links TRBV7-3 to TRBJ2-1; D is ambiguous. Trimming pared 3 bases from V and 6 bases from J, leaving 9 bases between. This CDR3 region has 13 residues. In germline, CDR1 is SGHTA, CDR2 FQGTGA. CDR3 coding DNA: TGTGCCAGCAGCTTGGCACCCCCCAATGAGCAGTTCTTC. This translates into CASSLAPPNEQFF.

The CDR3 DNA is TGTGCCAGCAGCTTGTCCGGGAACTACAATGAGCAGTTCTTC. It encodes CASSLSGNYNEQFF. The chain has TRBV5-4 and TRBJ2-1; the D gene is possibly TRBD2 (5 bases). CDR1 and CDR2 (germline): SGHNT, YYREEE (reference sequence). The length of the CDR3 is 14 residues. V was shortened by 1 base and J by 3 bases, with 8 bases between the two germline ends.

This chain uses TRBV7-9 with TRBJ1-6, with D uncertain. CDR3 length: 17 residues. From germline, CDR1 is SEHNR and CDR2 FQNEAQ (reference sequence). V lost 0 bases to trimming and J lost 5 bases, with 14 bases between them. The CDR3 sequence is CASSLALGERDNSPLHF. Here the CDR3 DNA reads TGTGCCAGCAGCTTAGCGCTCGGCGAACGGGATAATTCACCCCTCCACTTT.

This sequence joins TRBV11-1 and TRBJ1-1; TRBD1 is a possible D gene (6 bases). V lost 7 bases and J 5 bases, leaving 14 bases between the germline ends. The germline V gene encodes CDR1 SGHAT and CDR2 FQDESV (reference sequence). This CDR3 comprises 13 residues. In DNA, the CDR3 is TGTGCCAGCACACAGGGTTTTGAGACTGAAGCTTTCTTT. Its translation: CASTQGFETEAFF.

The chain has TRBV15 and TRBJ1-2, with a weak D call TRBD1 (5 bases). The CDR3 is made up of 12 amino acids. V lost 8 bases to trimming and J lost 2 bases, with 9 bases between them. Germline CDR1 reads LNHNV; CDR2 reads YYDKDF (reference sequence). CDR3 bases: TGTGCCACCTCAGAGGGGAACTATGGCTACACCTTC. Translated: CATSEGNYGYTF.

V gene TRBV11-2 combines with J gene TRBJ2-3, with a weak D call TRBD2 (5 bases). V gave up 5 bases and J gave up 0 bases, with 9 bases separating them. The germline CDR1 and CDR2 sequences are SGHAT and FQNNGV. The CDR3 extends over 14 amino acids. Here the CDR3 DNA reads TGTGCCAGCAGCACGCGGACTAGCACAGATACGCAGTATTTT. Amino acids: CASSTRTSTDTQYF.

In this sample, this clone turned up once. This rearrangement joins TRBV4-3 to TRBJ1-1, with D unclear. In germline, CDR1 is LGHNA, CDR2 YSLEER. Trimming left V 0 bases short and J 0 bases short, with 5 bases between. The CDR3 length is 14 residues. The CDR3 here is CASSQDSMNTEAFF. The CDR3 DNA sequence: TGCGCCAGCAGCCAAGACTCAATGAACACTGAAGCTTTCTTT.

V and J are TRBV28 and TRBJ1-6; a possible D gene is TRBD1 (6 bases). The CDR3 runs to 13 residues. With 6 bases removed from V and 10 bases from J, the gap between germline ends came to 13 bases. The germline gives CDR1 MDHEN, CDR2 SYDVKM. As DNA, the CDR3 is TGTGCCAGCAGCTCCCCAGACAGGTCACCCCTCCACTTT. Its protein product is CASSSPDRSPLHF. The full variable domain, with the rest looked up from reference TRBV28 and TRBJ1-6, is DVKVTQSSRYLVKRTGEKVFLECVQDMDHENMFWYRQDPGLGLRLIYFSYDVKMKEKGDIPEGYSVSREKKERFSLILESASTNQTSMYLCASSSPDRSPLHFGNGTRLTVT.

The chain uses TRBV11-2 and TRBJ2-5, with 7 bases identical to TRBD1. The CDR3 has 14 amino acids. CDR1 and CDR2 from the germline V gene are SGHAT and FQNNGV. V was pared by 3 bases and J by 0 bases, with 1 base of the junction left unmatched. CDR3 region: CASSLDRNQETQYF. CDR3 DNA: TGTGCCAGCAGCTTGGACAGGAACCAAGAGACCCAGTACTTC.

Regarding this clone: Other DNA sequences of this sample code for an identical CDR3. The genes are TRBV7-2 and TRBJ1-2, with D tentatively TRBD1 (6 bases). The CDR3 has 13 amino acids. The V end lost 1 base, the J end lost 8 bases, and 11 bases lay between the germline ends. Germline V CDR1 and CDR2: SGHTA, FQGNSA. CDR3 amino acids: CASSLDPGVGYTF. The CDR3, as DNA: TGTGCCAGCAGCTTAGACCCAGGGGTGGGCTACACCTTC.

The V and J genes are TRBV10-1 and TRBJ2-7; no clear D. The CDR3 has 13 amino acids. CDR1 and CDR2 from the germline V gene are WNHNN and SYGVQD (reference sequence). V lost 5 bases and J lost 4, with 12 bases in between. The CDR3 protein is CASSPGYQYEQYF. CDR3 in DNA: TGCGCCAGCAGTCCCGGGTATCAATACGAGCAGTACTTC.

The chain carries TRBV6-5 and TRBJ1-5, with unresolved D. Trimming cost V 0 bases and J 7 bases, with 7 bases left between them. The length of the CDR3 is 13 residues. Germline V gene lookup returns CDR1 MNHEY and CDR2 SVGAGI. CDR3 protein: CASSYSVAQPQHF. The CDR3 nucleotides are TGTGCCAGCAGTTACTCGGTGGCACAGCCCCAGCATTTT.